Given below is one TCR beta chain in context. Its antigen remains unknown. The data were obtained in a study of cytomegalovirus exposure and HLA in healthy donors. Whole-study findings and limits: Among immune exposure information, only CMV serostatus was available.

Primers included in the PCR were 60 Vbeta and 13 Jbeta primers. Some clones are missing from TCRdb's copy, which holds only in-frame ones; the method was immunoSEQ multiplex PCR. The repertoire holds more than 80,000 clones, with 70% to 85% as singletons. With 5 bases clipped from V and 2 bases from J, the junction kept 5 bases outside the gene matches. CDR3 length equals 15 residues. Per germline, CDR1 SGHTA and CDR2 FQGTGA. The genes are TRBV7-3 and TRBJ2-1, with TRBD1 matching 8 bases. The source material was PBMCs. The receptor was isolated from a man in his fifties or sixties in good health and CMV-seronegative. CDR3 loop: CASSPGQGPYNEQFF. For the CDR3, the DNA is TGTGCCAGCAGCCCAGGACAGGGACCCTACAATGAGCAGTTCTTC.